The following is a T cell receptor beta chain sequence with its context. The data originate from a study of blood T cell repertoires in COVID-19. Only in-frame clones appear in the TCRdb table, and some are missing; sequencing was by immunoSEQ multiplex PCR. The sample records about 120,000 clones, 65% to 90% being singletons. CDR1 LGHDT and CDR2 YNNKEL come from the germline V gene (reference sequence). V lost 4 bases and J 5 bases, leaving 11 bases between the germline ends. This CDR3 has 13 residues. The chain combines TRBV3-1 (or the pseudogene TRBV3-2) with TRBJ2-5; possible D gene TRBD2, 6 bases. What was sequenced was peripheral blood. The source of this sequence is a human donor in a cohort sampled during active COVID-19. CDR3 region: CASSLTSMETQYF. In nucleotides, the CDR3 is TGTGCCAGCAGCCTTACTAGCATGGAGACCCAGTACTTC.